The source of this T cell receptor beta chain is a study of CD8+ T cells in alopecia areata. Many counts were recorded for this clone. The germline V and J ends were trimmed by 5 bases and 7 bases, with 9 bases remaining between them. This CDR3 region has 12 residues. CDR1 is SGHAT and CDR2 is FQNNGV in the germline V gene. Stated treatment: oral pan-JAK inhibitor, 5-10 mg twice daily. cDNA prepared by RNA extraction and subsequent reverse transcription served as the template for sequencing. Clones were sequenced by immunoSEQ multiplex PCR, and TCRdb holds only the in-frame ones, with some missing. The table has 110,000 to 150,000 clones, 45% to 65% seen once; the top ten hold more than 15%.

The V gene is TRBV11-2, the J gene TRBJ2-1; no firm D call. This TCR was sampled from a human donor with alopecia areata. The sample consisted of CD8+ T cells sorted from blood, taken at week 4, from a patient treated with tofacitinib. This CDR3 reads CASSSSWNEQFF. The CDR3 DNA is TGTGCCAGCAGCAGTTCCTGGAATGAGCAGTTCTTC.